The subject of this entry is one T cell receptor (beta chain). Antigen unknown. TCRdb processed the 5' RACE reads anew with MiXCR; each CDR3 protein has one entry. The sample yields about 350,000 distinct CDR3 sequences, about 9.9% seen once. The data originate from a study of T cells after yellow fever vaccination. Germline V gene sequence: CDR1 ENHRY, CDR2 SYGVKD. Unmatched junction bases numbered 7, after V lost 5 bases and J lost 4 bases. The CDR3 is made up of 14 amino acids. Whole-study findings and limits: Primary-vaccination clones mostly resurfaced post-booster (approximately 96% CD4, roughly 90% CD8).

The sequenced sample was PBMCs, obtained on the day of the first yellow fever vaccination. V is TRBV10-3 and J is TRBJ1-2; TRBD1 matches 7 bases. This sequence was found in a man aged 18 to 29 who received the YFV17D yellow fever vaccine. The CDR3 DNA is TGTGCCATCAGTAAAACAGGGGAGTTCTATGGCTACACCTTC. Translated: CAISKTGEFYGYTF.